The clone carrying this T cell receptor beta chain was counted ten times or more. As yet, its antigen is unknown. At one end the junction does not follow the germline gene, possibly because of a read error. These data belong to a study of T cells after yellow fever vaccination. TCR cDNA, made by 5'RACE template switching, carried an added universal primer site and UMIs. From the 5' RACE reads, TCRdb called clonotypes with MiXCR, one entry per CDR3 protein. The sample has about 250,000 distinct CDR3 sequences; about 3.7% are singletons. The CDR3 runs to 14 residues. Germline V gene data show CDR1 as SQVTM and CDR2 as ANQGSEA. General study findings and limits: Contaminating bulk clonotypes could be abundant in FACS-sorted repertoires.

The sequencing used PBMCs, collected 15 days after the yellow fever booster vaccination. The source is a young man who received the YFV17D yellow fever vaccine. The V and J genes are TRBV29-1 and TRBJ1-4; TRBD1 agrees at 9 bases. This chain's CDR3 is CSVEGTGTNEKLFF. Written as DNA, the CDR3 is TGCAGCGTCGAAGGGACAGGGACTAATGAAAAACTGTTTTTT.